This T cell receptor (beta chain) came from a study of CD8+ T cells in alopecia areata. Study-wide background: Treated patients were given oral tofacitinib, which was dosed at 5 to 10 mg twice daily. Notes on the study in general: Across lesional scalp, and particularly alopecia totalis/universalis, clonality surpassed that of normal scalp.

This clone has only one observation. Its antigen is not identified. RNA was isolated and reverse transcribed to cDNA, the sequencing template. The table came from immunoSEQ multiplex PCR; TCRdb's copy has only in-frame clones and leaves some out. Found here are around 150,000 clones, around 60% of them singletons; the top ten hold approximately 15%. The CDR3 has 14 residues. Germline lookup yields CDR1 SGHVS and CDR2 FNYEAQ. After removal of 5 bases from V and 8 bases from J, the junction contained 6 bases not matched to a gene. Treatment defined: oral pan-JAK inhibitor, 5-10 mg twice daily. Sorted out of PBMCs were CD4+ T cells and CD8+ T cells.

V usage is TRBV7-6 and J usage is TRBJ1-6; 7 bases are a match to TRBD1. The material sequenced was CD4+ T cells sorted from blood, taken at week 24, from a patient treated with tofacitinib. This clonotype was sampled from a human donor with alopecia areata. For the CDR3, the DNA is TGTGCCAGCAGCCCCCGACAGGGAGATTCACCCCTCCACTTT. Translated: CASSPRQGDSPLHF.